This paragraph covers one T cell receptor beta chain sequence. These data come from a study of CD8+ T cells in alopecia areata. Study-wide background: Tofacitinib was taken orally by treated patients, and the dose was 5 to 10 mg twice daily.

Treatment indicated: oral pan-JAK inhibitor, 5-10 mg twice daily. As part of sample collection, lesional scalp punch biopsies and peripheral blood were taken from alopecia areata patients. Sequencing used cDNA as its template, made by extracting RNA and reverse transcribing it. TCRdb keeps only in-frame clones here, not all; method: immunoSEQ multiplex PCR. The table includes around 120,000 clones, over 55% detected once. The CDR3 contains 19 residues. The germline gives CDR1 MDHEN, CDR2 SYDVKM. Trimming removed 1 base from V and 7 bases from J, with 28 bases in between. This sequence was found in a human donor with alopecia areata. This chain uses TRBV28 with TRBJ1-1; a weak D match, TRBD1 (5 bases). The source was CD4+ T cells sorted from blood, collected at week 4, from a patient treated with tofacitinib. CDR3 DNA: TGTGCCAGCAGTTTATATTTATCCGGGGCCGGGCAGAACCAGATTGAAGCTTTCTTT. It translates to CASSLYLSGAGQNQIEAFF.